This T cell receptor (beta chain) was sequenced during a study of human T cells and chemical hapten exposure. TCRdb re-analysed the RACE reads in MiXCR, keeping a single row per CDR3 protein. The repertoire holds some 60,000 distinct CDR3 sequences, with 10% to 12% as singletons. Time point defined: pre-sensitization, week 0. Treatment noted: therapeutic diphenylcyclopropenone sensitization with weekly scalp DPC. V trimming: 6 bases; J trimming: 2 bases; junction bases outside the gene matches: 10. Germline values: CDR1 DFQATT, CDR2 SNEGSKA (reference sequence). The CDR3 is 16 residues long. This TCR derives from a woman between 40 and 55 years old with alopecia areata. Some clones in this sample may be carry-over from other donors' samples. The chain uses TRBV20-1 and TRBJ2-3, with 11 bases lining up with TRBD2. The sample here was whole blood, taken in connection with sensitization to the hapten diphenylcyclopropenone (DPC). CDR3 sequence: CSARKTLAGDTDTQYF. The CDR3 DNA sequence: TGCAGTGCCCGAAAGACACTAGCGGGAGACACAGATACGCAGTATTTT.